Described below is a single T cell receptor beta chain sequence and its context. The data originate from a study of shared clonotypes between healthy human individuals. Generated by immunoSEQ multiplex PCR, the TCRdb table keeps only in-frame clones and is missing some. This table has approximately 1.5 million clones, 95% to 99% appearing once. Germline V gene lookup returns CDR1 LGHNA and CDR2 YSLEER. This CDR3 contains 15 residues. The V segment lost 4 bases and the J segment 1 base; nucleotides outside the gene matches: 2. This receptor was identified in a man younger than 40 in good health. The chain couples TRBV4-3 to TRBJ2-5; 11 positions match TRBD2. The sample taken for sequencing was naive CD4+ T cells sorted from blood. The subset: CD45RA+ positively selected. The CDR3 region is CASSPGTSGQETQYF. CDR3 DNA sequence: TGCGCCAGCAGCCCAGGGACTAGCGGCCAAGAGACCCAGTACTTC.